Listed below are T cell receptor beta chains from one sample, sequenced in a study of cytomegalovirus exposure and HLA in healthy donors. Assay: immunoSEQ multiplex PCR; the TCRdb copy retains only in-frame clones and omits some. The profile shows some 95,000 clones, roughly 80% of them singletons. The sequencing input was PBMCs. The receptor set was obtained from a man aged 50 to 59 in good health and CMV-seropositive. CDR3s include the opening cysteine and the closing phenylalanine or tryptophan.

>TRBV27|TRBJ2-1
CASSFLPRGDYNEQFF
>TRBV6-1|TRBJ2-7
CAGGKGGASYEQYF
>TRBV14|TRBJ2-1
CASSQTLEYYNEQFF
>TRBV6-1|TRBJ1-3
CASRTGSSGNTIYF
>TRBV5-6|TRBJ2-6
CASSPSPSGANVLTF
>TRBV18|TRBJ2-6
CASSPSFGGTGANVLTF
>TRBV30|TRBJ1-1
CAWHRDSNTEAFF
>TRBV6-1|TRBJ2-7
CASTIGTGVRQYF
>TRBV7-3|TRBJ2-5
CASSLRGRYQETQYF
>TRBV19|TRBJ1-4
CASSPREDNEKLFF
>TRBV14|TRBJ1-2
CASSHKQADYGYTF
>TRBV9|TRBJ1-2
CASSVGGQGAYGYTF
>TRBV7-9|TRBJ1-1
CSSSPDYTEAFF
>TRBV11-2|TRBJ2-7
CASSPTSDFSGTGSYEQYF
>TRBV7-9|TRBJ2-7
CASSLIYDEQYF
>TRBV7-9|TRBJ1-6
CSSSLGTGSVLHF
>TRBV11-2|TRBJ1-4
CASSSSPATNEKLFF
>TRBV19|TRBJ1-1
CASNEAQMAIEAFF
>TRBV7-9|TRBJ1-5
CAAGQGGSNQPQHF
>TRBV28|TRBJ1-6
CASSLGQGRYSPLHF
>TRBV4-1|TRBJ2-1
CASSQVLRDNEQFF
>TRBV12-5|TRBJ1-2
CASGLGSQVTGYTF
>TRBV7-6|TRBJ2-7
CASSLVGGTYEQYF
>TRBV6-1|TRBJ1-5
CASSVLGGNIGAVNQPQHF
>TRBV18|TRBJ1-5
CASSQQDYQPQHF